This TCR beta chain was captured by sequencing in a study of graft-versus-host responses after intestinal transplantation. Whole-study context: Transplant recipients had multivisceral, liver-intestinal, or isolated intestinal grafts. Among the recipients, all got anti-thymocyte globulin induction and then tacrolimus and steroids for about 3 years.

Notes on this clone: Its matching antigen is unknown.

CDR1 and CDR2 from the germline V gene are SNHLY and FYNNEI. Trimming stripped 4 bases from V and 0 bases from J, with 13 bases between. The CDR3 length is 15 residues. Generated by immunoSEQ multiplex PCR, the TCRdb table keeps only in-frame clones and is missing some. The sample carries about 85,000 clones, roughly 90% recorded once. Findings and limits, study-wide: GvH clones occurred in recipient marrow; some first appeared in ileum or blood. Circulating GvH clones peaking coincided with falling HvG clones soon after transplant.

The sample consisted of unstimulated CD8+ T cells sorted from spleen or lymph node cells, taken before transplant. This rearrangement joins TRBV2 to TRBJ2-7; the D gene is possibly TRBD2 (5 bases). The sequence derives from a human donor who was the organ donor for an intestinal transplant. CDR3 nucleotides: TGTGCCAGCAGTGGAATAGGAGAGGGCTCCTACGAGCAGTACTTC. Its translation: CASSGIGEGSYEQYF.